The sequence of this TCR beta chain was determined in a study of shared clonotypes between healthy human individuals. The study's findings and limits: The study found about 5% of naive CD4 clonotypes shared across a handful of donors. Donors were few, which limited the genetic and exposure-history diversity represented. The study generally estimated greater richness for naive than memory subsets.

The CDR3 extends over 18 amino acids. The ends lost 2 bases at V and 6 bases at J; junction bases unmatched: 17. The V gene's germline CDR1 is MNHEY and CDR2 SMNVEV (reference sequence). Data came from immunoSEQ multiplex PCR; TCRdb stores just in-frame clones and leaves some out. The sample lists approximately 1,500,000 clones, approximately 97% seen once, with more than 0.9% in the top ten. Negatively enriched CD4+ T cells were divided by CD45RA into naive and memory. As regards this clone: Its antigen is still unknown.

The gene calls are TRBV27 and TRBJ2-7, with 9 bases matching TRBD1. Sequencing was done on a sample of naive CD4+ T cells sorted from blood. Stated subset: CD45RA+ positively selected. The clonotype was recovered from a man aged 30 to 45 in good health. For the CDR3, the DNA is TGTGCCAGCAGTTTAAGGGGCCGTGGGGGGACAGGGCGTCCCGAGCAGTACTTC. It translates to CASSLRGRGGTGRPEQYF.